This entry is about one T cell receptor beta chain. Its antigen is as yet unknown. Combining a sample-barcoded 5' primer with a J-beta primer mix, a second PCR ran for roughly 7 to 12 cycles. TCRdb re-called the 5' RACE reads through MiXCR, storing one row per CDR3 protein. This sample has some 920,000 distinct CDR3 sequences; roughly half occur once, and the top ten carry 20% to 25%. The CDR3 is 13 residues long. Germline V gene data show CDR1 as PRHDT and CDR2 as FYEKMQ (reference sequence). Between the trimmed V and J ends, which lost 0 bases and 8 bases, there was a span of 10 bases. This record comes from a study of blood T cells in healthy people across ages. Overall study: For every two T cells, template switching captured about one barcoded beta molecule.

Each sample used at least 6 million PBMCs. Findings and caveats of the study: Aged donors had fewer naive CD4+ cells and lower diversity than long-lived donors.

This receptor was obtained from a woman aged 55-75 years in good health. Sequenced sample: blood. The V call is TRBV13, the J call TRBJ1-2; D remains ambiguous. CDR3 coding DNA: TGTGCCAGCAGCTTAGGGTCGGGAAAGGGCTACACCTTC. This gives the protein CASSLGSGKGYTF.